The rows below give T cell receptor beta chains drawn from one sample of a study of shared clonotypes between healthy human individuals. Profiling relied on immunoSEQ multiplex PCR, and the TCRdb table lists in-frame clones only, not all of them. The sample yields 2 million or so clones, about 95% seen once. The sample comprised naive CD8+ T cells sorted from blood. The receptors here all came from a man in his late teens or twenties in good health. CDR3s include the opening cysteine and the closing phenylalanine or tryptophan. Fields, in order: clone size, V gene, D gene, J gene, CDR3 DNA, CDR3 protein. The D gene is left open where the match is weak. Not every row has a clone size; where given, it reads once, few, many or a size class.

NA	TRBV5-4	NA	TRBJ2-3	TGTGCCAGCAGCTTGCGGGGGCCAGATACGCAGTATTTT	CASSLRGPDTQYF
NA	TRBV10-3	TRBD1	TRBJ1-2	TGTGCCATCAGTGAGTCGTCCGGGACAGGGAGGGATGGCTACACCTTC	CAISESSGTGRDGYTF
once	TRBV5-1	NA	TRBJ2-1	TGCGCCAGCAGCGAGGGGAATGAGCAGTTCTTC	CASSEGNEQFF
NA	TRBV28	NA	TRBJ2-7	TGTGCCAGCAGGCCGAGGGTCCTAAGCGCTAGTTACGAGCAGTACTTC	CASRPRVLSASYEQYF
once	TRBV7-2	NA	TRBJ1-5	TGTGCCAGCAGCTTATCAGGAGGGTATCAGCCCCAGCATTTT	CASSLSGGYQPQHF
once	TRBV5-5	TRBD1	TRBJ2-7	TGTGCCAGCAGCTTGGTATGGGGACAGGGGCTTACCTACGAGCAGTACTTC	CASSLVWGQGLTYEQYF
NA	TRBV19	NA	TRBJ2-5	TGTGCCAGTAGTATTCACAGGGAAGAGACCCAGTACTTC	CASSIHREETQYF
NA	TRBV15	NA	TRBJ2-7	TGTGCCACCAGCAGAGATAAGGACTACGAGCAGTACTTC	CATSRDKDYEQYF
NA	TRBV2	NA	TRBJ2-7	TGTGCCAGCAGTGCGGGGGGCTTAGGAGAGCAGTACTTC	CASSAGGLGEQYF
NA	TRBV30	NA	TRBJ2-1	TGTGCCTGGAGTACGGGGGTCTCGGGCAATGAGCAGTTCTTC	CAWSTGVSGNEQFF
NA	TRBV4-1	NA	TRBJ1-1	TGCGCCAGCAGCCAAGAACACAGCGACTTGAACACTGAAGCTTTCTTT	CASSQEHSDLNTEAFF
NA	TRBV10-1	TRBD1	TRBJ2-7	TGCGCCAGCAGTGAGTCCGGACAGGGGGGCACCTACGAGCAGTACTTC	CASSESGQGGTYEQYF
NA	TRBV4-3	TRBD2	TRBJ2-2	TGCGCCAGCAGCCAAGATCTGGCGGGAGAAGGCACCGGGGAGCTGTTTTTT	CASSQDLAGEGTGELFF
NA	TRBV11-2	TRBD1	TRBJ2-2	TGTGCCAGCAGCTTAGGTCGCCGGGACAGGGACAATGGCGGGGAGCTGTTTTTT	CASSLGRRDRDNGGELFF
NA	TRBV6-6	TRBD2	TRBJ2-5	TGTGCCAGCAGTTACGGGACTAGCGGGAGGGTAGGGACCCAGTACTTC	CASSYGTSGRVGTQYF
NA	TRBV2	NA	TRBJ1-1	TGTGCCAGTGTAACAGTTATGAACACTGAAGCTTTCTTT	CASVTVMNTEAFF
NA	TRBV27	NA	TRBJ2-7	TGTGCCAGCAGTCCCTCTAGGGGACCTACCTCCTACGAGCAGTACTTC	CASSPSRGPTSYEQYF
NA	TRBV2	NA	TRBJ1-6	TGTGCCAGCAGAGATACCAATGTTGGGGGCGCCGCGTGGAATTCACCCCTCCACTTT	CASRDTNVGGAAWNSPLHF
NA	TRBV6-6	NA	TRBJ2-5	TGTGCCAGCACCCCGAGGGGGCAAGAGACCCAGTACTTC	CASTPRGQETQYF
NA	TRBV15	NA	TRBJ2-5	TGTGCCACCAGTGCGGCGGCGAGGGAGAGGGGCGGGACCCAGTACTTC	CATSAAARERGGTQYF
NA	TRBV2	TRBD1	TRBJ2-2	TGTGCCAGCAGTGAAATGTTGGGACAGGGGGCTAACACCGGGGAGCTGTTTTTT	CASSEMLGQGANTGELFF
NA	TRBV4-1	NA	TRBJ2-6	TGCGCCAGCAGCTCGCGGGTTAGTGGGGCCAACGTCCTGACTTTC	CASSSRVSGANVLTF
NA	TRBV29-1	NA	TRBJ2-7	TGCAGCGTTGGAGGACAAAGCTACGAGCAGTACTTC	CSVGGQSYEQYF
once	TRBV27	NA	TRBJ1-6	TGTGCCAGCTCGACCCTAAGCTCCTATAATTCACCCCTCCACTTT	CASSTLSSYNSPLHF
NA	TRBV19	NA	TRBJ2-2	TGTGCCAGTAGTATACTCGCTACCGGGGAGCTGTTTTTT	CASSILATGELFF
NA	TRBV7-2	NA	TRBJ2-7	TGTGCCAGCAGCCCGGAGAAGGGACATTACTCCTACGAGCAGTACTTC	CASSPEKGHYSYEQYF
once	TRBV27	TRBD2	TRBJ2-2	TGTGCCAGCAGTTTAGGAGTAGCGGGGGGGCGTGGCACCGGGGAGCTGTTTTTT	CASSLGVAGGRGTGELFF
NA	TRBV29-1	TRBD2	TRBJ2-1	TGCAGCGTTGATAGCGGGGTTACATACAATGAGCAGTTCTTC	CSVDSGVTYNEQFF
NA	TRBV11-2	TRBD1	TRBJ2-7	TGTGCCAGCAGCTGGGACAGAAGGTACGAGCAGTACTTC	CASSWDRRYEQYF
NA	TRBV5-1	TRBD2	TRBJ2-1	TGCGCCAGCAGAGTAACTAGCGGGAGCTCCTACAATGAGCAGTTCTTC	CASRVTSGSSYNEQFF
NA	TRBV7-9	NA	TRBJ2-1	TGTGCCAGCAGCTTAAAACGGGGAACAGGTCACAATGAGCAGTTCTTC	CASSLKRGTGHNEQFF
NA	TRBV11-2	TRBD1	TRBJ2-7	TGTGCCAGCAGCCATGGGACAGGGTCATCCTACGAGCAGTACTTC	CASSHGTGSSYEQYF
NA	TRBV7-9	NA	TRBJ1-1	TGTGCCAGCAGCGTTGGACACACTGAAGCTTTCTTT	CASSVGHTEAFF
once	TRBV2	NA	TRBJ2-1	TGTGCCAGCAGCACGGGAGAGGGATACAATGAGCAGTTCTTC	CASSTGEGYNEQFF
once	TRBV5-6	NA	TRBJ2-7	TGTGCCAGCAGGCAGTTCCGGGACAACTCCTACGAGCAGTACTTC	CASRQFRDNSYEQYF
once	TRBV15	TRBD1	TRBJ2-1	TGTGCCACCAGCACGCGGACAGGGGTGAGGGATGAGCAGTTCTTC	CATSTRTGVRDEQFF
NA	TRBV5-8	TRBD1	TRBJ1-2	TGTGCCAGCAGCTCCCACGGGACAGGGGATGGTAACTATGGCTACACCTTC	CASSSHGTGDGNYGYTF
NA	TRBV30	NA	TRBJ2-7	TGTGCCTGGAGGGTCAAGGGGACGCTCGAGCAGTACTTC	CAWRVKGTLEQYF
NA	TRBV9	NA	TRBJ2-7	TGTGCCAGCAGCGATCGGGTGGGGACCGAGCAGTACTTC	CASSDRVGTEQYF
NA	TRBV7-8	NA	TRBJ2-1	TGTGCCAGCAGCTCTGACAGCTACAATGAGCAGTTCTTC	CASSSDSYNEQFF
NA	TRBV13	TRBD1	TRBJ2-3	TGTGCCAGCAGCTACGGACAGGGGGGAGGGGGTACGCAGTATTTT	CASSYGQGGGGTQYF
NA	TRBV6-4	TRBD1	TRBJ1-6	TGTGCCAGCTCCCGGGTGGGACAGGGTAATTCACCCCTCCACTTT	CASSRVGQGNSPLHF
NA	TRBV5-1	NA	TRBJ2-1	TGCGCCAGCAGCTTGGGAACGGGTGAGCAGTTCTTC	CASSLGTGEQFF
NA	TRBV28	NA	TRBJ2-7	TGTGCCAGCAGTGGGTACACGGTCTACGAGCAGTACTTC	CASSGYTVYEQYF
NA	TRBV2	NA	TRBJ2-5	TGTGCCAGCAGTGAAGGGTGGGGGCGAGGAGAGACCCAGTACTTC	CASSEGWGRGETQYF
NA	TRBV6-5	NA	TRBJ2-1	TGTGCCAGCAGTTATTGGCAAAATGAGCAGTTCTTC	CASSYWQNEQFF
NA	TRBV4-1	TRBD2	TRBJ2-2	TGCGCCAGCAGCCAAGTTTCGGGACTAGCGGAGGCAGGGGAGCTGTTTTTT	CASSQVSGLAEAGELFF
NA	TRBV18	NA	TRBJ1-6	TGTGCCAGCTCACCACTGGGTGATTCACCCCTCCACTTT	CASSPLGDSPLHF
NA	TRBV19	TRBD2	TRBJ2-1	TGTGCCAGTAGTATAGGTTCTAGCGGGGGGTCCTACAATGAGCAGTTCTTC	CASSIGSSGGSYNEQFF
NA	TRBV4-1	TRBD2	TRBJ2-2	TGCGCCAGCAGCTTAAGACTAGCGGGGTTCGAGGAGCTGTTTTTT	CASSLRLAGFEELFF
NA	TRBV7-9	NA	TRBJ1-1	TGTGCCAGCAGCCTCGGTCTCGGGGGGCCGGGCACTGAAGCTTTCTTT	CASSLGLGGPGTEAFF